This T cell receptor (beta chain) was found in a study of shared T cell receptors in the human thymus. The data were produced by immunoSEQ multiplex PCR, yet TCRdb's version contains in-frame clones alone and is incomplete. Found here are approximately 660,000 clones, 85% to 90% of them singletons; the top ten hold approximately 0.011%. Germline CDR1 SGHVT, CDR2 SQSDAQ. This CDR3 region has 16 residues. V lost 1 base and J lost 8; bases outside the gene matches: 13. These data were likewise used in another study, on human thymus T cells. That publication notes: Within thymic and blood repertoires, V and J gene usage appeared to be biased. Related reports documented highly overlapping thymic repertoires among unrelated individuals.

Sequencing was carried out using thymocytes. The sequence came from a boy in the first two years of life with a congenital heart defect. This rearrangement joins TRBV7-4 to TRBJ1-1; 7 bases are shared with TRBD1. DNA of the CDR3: TGTGCCAGCAGCTTAGGCGCCCTCGACAGGGTAGGGGAAGCTTTCTTT. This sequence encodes CASSLGALDRVGEAFF. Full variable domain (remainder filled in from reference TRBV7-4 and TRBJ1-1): GAGVSQSPRYKVAKRGRDVALRCDSISGHVTLYWYRQTLGQGSEVLTYSQSDAQRDKSGRPSGRFSAERPERSVSTLKIQRTEQGDSAVYLCASSLGALDRVGEAFFGQGTRLTVV.